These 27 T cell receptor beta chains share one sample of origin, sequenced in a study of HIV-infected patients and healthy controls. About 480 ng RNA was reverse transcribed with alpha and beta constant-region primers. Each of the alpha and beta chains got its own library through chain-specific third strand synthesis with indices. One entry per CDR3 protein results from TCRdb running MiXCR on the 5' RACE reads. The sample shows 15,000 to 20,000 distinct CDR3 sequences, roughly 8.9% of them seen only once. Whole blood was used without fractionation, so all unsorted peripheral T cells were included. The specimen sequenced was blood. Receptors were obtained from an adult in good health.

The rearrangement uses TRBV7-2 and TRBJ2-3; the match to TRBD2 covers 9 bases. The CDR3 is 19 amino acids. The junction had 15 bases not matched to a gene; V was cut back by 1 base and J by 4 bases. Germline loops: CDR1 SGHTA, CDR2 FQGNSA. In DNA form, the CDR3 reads TGTGCCAGCAGCTTAGAATTTTATAGTAGCGGGAGAAACGCAGATACGCAGTATTTT. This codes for CASSLEFYSSGRNADTQYF. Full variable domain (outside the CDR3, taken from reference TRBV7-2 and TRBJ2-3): GAGVSQSPSNKVTEKGKDVELRCDPISGHTALYWYRQSLGQGLEFLIYFQGNSAPDKSGLPSDRFSAERTGGSVSTLTIQRTQQEDSAVYLCASSLEFYSSGRNADTQYFGPGTRLTVL.

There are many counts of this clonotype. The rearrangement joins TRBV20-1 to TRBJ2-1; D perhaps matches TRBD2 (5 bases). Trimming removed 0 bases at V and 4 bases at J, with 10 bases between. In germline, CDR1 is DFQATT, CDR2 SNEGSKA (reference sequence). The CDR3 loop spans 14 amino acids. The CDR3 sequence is CSARDDRTYNEQFF. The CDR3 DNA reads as TGCAGTGCTAGAGATGATCGGACTTACAATGAGCAGTTCTTC.

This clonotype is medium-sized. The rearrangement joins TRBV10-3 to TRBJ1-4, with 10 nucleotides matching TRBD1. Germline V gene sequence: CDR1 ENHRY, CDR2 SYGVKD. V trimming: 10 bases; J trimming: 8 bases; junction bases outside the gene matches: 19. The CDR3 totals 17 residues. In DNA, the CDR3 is TGTGCCAGCAAGTCGGACAGGGGGACAGGGCCCTACGAAAAACTGTTTTTT. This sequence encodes CASKSDRGTGPYEKLFF.

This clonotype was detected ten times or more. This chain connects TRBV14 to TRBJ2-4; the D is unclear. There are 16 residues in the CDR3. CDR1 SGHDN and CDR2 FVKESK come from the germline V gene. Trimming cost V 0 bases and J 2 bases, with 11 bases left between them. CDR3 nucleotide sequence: TGTGCCAGCAGCCAAGATACCGTTAGACCCAAAAACATTCAGTACTTC. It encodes CASSQDTVRPKNIQYF. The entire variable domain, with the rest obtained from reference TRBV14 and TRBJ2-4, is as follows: EAGVTQFPSHSVIEKGQTVTLRCDPISGHDNLYWYRRVMGKEIKFLLHFVKESKQDESGMPNNRFLAERTGGTYSTLKVQPAELEDSGVYFCASSQDTVRPKNIQYFGAGTRLSVL.

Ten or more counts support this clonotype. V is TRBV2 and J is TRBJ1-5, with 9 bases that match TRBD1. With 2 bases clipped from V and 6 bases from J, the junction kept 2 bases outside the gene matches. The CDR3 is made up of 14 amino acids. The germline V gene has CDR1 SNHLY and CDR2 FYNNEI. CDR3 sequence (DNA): TGTGCCAGCAGTGAAAGGGACAGGGTTCAGCCCCAGCATTTT. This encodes CASSERDRVQPQHF.

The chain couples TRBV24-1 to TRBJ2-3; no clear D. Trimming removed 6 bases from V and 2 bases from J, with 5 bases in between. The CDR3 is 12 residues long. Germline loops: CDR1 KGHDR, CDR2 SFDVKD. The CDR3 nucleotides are TGTGCCACCAGTCGGCTCACAGATACGCAGTATTTT. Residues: CATSRLTDTQYF.

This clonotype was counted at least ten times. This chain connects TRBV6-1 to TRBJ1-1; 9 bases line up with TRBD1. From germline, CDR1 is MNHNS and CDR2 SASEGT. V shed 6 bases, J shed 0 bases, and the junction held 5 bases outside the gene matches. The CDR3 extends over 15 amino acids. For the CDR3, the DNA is TGTGCCAGCAGGACACAGGGGGCTATGAACACTGAAGCTTTCTTT. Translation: CASRTQGAMNTEAFF.

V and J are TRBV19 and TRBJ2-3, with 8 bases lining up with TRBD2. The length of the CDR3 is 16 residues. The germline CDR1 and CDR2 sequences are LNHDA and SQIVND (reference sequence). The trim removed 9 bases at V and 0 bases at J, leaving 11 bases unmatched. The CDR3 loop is CASRDGLAESTDTQYF. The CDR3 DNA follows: TGTGCCAGCCGAGACGGACTAGCAGAAAGCACAGATACGCAGTATTTT.

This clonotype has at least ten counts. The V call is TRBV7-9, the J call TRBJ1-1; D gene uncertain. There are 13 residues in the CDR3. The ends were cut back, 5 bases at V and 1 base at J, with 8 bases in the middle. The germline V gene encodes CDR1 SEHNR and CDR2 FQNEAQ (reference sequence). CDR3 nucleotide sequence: TGTGCCAGCAGCCCAGACACGAACACTGAAGCTTTCTTT. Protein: CASSPDTNTEAFF.

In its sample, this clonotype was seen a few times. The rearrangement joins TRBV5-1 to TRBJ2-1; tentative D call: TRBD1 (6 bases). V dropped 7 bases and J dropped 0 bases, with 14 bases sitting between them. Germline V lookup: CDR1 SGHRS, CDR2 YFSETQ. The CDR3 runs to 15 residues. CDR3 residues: CASSIGGNSYNEQFF. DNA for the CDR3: TGCGCCAGCTCCATAGGGGGAAACTCCTACAATGAGCAGTTCTTC.

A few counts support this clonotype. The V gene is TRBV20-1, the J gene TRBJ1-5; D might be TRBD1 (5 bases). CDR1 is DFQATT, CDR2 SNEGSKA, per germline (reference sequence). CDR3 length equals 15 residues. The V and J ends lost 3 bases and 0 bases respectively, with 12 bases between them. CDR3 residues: CSARRTGYSNQPQHF. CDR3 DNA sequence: TGCAGTGCTAGGAGAACAGGTTATAGCAATCAGCCCCAGCATTTT.

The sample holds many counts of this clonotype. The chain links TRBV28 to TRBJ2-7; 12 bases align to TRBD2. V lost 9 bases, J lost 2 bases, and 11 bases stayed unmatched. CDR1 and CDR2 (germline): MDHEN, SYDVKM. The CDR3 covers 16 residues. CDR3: CASREPGLAGPYEQYF. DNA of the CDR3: TGTGCCAGTCGGGAACCGGGACTAGCGGGCCCCTACGAGCAGTACTTC.

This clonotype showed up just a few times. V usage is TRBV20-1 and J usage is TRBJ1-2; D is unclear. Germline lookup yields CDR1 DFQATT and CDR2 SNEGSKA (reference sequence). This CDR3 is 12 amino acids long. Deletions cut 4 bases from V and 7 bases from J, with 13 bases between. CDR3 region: CSATWLGRGYTF. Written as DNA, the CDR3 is TGCAGTGCTACGTGGCTTGGTCGTGGCTACACCTTC.

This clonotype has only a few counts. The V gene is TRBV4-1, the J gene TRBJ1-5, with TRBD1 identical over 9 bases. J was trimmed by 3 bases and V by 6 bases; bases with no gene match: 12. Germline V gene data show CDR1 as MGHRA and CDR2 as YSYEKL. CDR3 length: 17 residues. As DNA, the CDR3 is TGCGCCAGCAGTGGGGAGAAGAGGACAGGGGACAATCAGCCCCAGCATTTT. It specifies CASSGEKRTGDNQPQHF.

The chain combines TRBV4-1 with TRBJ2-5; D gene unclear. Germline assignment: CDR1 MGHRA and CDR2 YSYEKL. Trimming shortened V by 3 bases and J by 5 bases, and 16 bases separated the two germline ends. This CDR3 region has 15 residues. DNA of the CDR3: TGCGCCAGCAGCCAGCAGGAGCTTCGTGGGGAGACCCAGTACTTC. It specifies CASSQQELRGETQYF.

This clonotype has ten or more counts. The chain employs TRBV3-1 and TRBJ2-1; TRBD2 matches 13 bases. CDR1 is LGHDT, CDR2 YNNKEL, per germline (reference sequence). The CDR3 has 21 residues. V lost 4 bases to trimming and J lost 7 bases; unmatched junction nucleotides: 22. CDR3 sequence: CASSRPRPGTSGMGSVNEQFF. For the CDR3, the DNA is TGTGCCAGCAGCCGGCCCCGACCTGGGACTAGCGGGATGGGGTCAGTAAATGAGCAGTTCTTC.

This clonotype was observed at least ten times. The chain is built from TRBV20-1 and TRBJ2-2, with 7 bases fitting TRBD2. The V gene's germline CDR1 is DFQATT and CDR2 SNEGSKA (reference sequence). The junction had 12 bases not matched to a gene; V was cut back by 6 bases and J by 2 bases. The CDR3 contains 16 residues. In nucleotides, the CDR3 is TGCAGTGCCAGGAAAGGCGGGAGCGCCAACACCGGGGAGCTGTTTTTT. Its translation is CSARKGGSANTGELFF.

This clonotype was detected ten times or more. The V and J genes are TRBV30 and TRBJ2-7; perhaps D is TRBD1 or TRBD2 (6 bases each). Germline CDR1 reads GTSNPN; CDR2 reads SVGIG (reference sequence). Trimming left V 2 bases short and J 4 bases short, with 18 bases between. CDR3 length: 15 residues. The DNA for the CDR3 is TGTGCCTGGAGTCGAGGGGGGACCGCGGGTTACGAGCAGTACTTC. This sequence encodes CAWSRGGTAGYEQYF. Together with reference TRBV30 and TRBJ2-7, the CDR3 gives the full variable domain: SQTIHQWPATLVQPVGSPLSLECTVEGTSNPNLYWYRQAAGRGLQLLFYSVGIGQISSEVPQNLSASRPQDRQFILSSKKLLLSDSGFYLCAWSRGGTAGYEQYFGPGTRLTVT.

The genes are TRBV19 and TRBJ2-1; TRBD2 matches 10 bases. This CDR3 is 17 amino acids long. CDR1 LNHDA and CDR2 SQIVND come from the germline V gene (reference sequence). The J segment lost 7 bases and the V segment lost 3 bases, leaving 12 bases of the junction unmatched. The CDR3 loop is CASSIVNLAGVFNEQFF. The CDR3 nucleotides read TGTGCCAGTAGTATCGTCAACCTAGCGGGAGTATTTAATGAGCAGTTCTTC.

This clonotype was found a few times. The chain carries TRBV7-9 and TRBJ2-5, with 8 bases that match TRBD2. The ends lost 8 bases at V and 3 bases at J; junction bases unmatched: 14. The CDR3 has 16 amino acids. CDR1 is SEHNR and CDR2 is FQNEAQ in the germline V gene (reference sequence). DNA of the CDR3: TGTGCCAGCCAGGGACTAGTTGCCGGTCAGGAAGAGACCCAGTACTTC. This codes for CASQGLVAGQEETQYF.

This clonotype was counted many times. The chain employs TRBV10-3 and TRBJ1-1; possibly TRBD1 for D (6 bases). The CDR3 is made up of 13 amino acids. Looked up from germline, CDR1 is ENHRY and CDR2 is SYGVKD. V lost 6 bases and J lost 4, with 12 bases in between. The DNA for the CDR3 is TGTGCCATCAGAAACAGGGAAGGCACTGAAGCTTTCTTT. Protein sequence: CAIRNREGTEAFF.

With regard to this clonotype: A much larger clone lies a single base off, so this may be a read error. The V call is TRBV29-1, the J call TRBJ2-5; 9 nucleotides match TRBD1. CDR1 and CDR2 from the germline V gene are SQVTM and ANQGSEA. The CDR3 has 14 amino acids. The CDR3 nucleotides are TGCAGCGGAACCGTGACAGGGGGAAAAGGGACCCAGAACTTC. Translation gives CSGTVTGGKGTQNF.

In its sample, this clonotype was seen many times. The CDR3 loop reads CASSQASSGVNEQFF. The CDR3 DNA is TGCGCCAGCAGCCAAGCGTCTAGCGGGGTCAATGAGCAGTTCTTC. The chain combines TRBV4-1 with TRBJ2-1; the match to TRBD2 covers 9 bases. This CDR3 contains 15 residues. Germline-derived CDR1 and CDR2 are MGHRA and YSYEKL. V was clipped by 1 base and J by 6 bases; unmatched bases: 4.

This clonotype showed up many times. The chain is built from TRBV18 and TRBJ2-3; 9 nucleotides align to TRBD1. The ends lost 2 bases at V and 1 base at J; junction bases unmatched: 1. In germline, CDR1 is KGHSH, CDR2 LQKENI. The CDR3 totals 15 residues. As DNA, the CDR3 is TGTGCCAGCTCACCAAGGACAGGGGGCACAGATACGCAGTATTTT. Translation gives CASSPRTGGTDTQYF.

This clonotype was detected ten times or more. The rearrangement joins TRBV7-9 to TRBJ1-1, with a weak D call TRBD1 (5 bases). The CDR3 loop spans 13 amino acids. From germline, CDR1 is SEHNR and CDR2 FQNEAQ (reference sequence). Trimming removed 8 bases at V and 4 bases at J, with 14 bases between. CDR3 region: CASFSVGGTEAFF. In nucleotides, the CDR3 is TGTGCCAGCTTCAGTGTGGGGGGCACTGAAGCTTTCTTT. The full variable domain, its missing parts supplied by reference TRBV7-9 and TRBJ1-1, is DTGVSQNPRHKITKRGQNVTFRCDPISEHNRLYWYRQTLGQGPEFLTYFQNEAQLEKSRLLSDRFSAERPKGSFSTLEIQRTEQGDSAMYLCASFSVGGTEAFFGQGTRLTVV.

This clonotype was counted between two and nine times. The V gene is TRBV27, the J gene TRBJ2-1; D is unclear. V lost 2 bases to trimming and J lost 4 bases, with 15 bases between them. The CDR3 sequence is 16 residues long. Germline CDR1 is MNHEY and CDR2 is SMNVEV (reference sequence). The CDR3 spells CASSLGRGGLYNEQFF. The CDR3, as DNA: TGTGCCAGCAGTTTAGGGCGAGGTGGGTTATACAATGAGCAGTTCTTC.

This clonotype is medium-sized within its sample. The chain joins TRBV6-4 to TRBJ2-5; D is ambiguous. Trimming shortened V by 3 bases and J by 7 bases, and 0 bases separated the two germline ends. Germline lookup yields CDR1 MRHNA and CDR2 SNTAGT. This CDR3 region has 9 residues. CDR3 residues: CASSETQYF. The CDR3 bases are TGTGCCAGCAGTGAGACCCAGTACTTC.